This T cell receptor (beta chain) emerged from a study of Graves' ophthalmopathy and Graves' hyperthyroidism. CDR3 size: 14 residues. Germline lookup yields CDR1 DFQATT and CDR2 SNEGSKA (reference sequence). In its sample, this clonotype was seen a few times. It may be a read error: a sequence one base away is much more abundant. The sequenced template was RNA, covering the TCR beta CDR3 region. HTBI-primed RT-PCR formed the first round, and a multiplex PCR formed the second. TCRdb recomputed calls from the multiplex PCR reads with MiXCR, one row per CDR3 protein. The table lists about 500,000 distinct CDR3 sequences, roughly 40% of them singletons, with over 3.5% in the top ten.

Material for sequencing was peripheral blood or thyroid tissue (not recorded which). The sequence derives from an adult man with Graves' hyperthyroidism. The gene calls are TRBV20-1 and TRBJ2-5; TRBD1 matches at 8 bases. This chain's CDR3 is CSAITGGGEEAQYF. In DNA, the CDR3 is TGCAGTGCTATTACAGGGGGTGGAGAAGAGGCCCAGTACTTC.